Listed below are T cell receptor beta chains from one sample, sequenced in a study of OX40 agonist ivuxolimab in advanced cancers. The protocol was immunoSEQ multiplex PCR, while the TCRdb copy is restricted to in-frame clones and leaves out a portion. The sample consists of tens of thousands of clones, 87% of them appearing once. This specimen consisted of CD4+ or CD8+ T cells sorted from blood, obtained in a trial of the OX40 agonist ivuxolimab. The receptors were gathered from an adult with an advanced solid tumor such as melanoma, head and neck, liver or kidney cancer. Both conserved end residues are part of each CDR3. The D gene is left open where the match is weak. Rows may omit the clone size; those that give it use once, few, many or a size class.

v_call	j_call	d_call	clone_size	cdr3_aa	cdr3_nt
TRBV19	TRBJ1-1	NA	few	CASSRDRTSGEAFF	TGTGCCAGTAGCCGAGACCGGACAAGCGGTGAAGCTTTCTTT
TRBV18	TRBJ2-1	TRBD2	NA	CASSLAGGSNEQFF	TGTGCCAGCTCTCTAGCGGGAGGGAGTAATGAGCAGTTCTTC
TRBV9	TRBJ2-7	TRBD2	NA	CASSEGGGSLYEQYF	TGTGCCAGCAGCGAGGGAGGCGGGAGTTTGTACGAGCAGTACTTC
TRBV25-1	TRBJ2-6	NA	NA	CASSVAQNWTSRANVLTF	TGTGCCAGCAGTGTCGCACAGAACTGGACAAGTCGGGCCAACGTCCTGACTTTC
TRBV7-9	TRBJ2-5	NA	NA	CASSLGGERETQYF	TGTGCCAGCAGCTTAGGGGGGGAACGAGAGACCCAGTACTTC
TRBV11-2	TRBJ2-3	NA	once	CASSPLEGKHDTQYF	TGTGCCAGCAGCCCCCTTGAAGGGAAGCACGATACGCAGTATTTT
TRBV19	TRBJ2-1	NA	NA	CASRARTNNEQFF	TGTGCCAGTAGAGCTAGGACTAACAATGAGCAGTTCTTC
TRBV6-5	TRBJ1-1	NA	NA	CASSYLQRAFF	TGTGCCAGCAGTTACCTCCAGAGAGCTTTCTTT
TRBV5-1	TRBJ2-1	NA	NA	CASRGTASYNEQFF	TGCGCCAGCAGGGGGACCGCCTCCTACAATGAGCAGTTCTTC
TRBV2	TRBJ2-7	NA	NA	CASSGGQYSLEQYF	TGTGCCAGCAGTGGAGGACAGTACTCTCTCGAGCAGTACTTC